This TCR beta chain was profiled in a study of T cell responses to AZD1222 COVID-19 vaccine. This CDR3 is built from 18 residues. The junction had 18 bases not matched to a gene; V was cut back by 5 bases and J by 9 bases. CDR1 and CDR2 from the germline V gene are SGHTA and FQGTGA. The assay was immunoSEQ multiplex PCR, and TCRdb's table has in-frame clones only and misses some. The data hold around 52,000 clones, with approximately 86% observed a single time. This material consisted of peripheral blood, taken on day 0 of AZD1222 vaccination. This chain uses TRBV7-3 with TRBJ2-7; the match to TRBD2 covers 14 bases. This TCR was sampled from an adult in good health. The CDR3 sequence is CASSTRTSGRFRYVGQYF. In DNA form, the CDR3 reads TGTGCCAGCAGCACTAGGACTAGCGGGAGGTTTAGGTATGTTGGGCAGTACTTC.